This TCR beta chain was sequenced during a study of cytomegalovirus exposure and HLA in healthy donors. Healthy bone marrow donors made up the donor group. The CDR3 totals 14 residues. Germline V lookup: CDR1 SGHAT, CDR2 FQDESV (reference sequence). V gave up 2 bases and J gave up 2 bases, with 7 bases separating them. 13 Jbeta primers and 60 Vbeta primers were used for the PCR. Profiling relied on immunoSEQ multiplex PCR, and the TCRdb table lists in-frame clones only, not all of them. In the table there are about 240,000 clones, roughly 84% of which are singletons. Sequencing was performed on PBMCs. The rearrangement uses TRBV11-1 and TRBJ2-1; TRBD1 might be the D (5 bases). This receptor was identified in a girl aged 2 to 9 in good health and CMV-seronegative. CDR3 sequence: CASSLLGPYNEQFF. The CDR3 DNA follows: TGTGCCAGCAGCTTACTGGGGCCCTACAATGAGCAGTTCTTC.